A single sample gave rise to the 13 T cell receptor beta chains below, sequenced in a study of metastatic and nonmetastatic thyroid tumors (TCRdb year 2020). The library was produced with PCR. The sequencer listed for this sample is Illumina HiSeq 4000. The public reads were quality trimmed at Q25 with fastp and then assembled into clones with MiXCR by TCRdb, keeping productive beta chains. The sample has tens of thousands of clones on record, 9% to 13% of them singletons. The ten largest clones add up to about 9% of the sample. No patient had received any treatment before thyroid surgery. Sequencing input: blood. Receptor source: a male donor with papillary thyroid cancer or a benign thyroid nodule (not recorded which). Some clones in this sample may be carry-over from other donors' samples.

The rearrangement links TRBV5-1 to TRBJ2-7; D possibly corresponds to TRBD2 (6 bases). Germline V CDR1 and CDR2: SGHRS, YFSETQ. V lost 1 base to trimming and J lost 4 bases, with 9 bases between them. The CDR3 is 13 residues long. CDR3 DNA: TGCGCCAGCAGCTTGCAGGGAGGTTACGAGCAGTACTTC. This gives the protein CASSLQGGYEQYF.

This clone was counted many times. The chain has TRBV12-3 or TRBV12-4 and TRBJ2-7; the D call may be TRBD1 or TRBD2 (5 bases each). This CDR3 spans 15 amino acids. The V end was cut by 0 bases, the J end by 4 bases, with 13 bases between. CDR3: CASSLAQGPKYEQYF. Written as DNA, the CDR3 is TGTGCCAGCAGTTTAGCGCAGGGACCGAAGTACGAGCAGTACTTC.

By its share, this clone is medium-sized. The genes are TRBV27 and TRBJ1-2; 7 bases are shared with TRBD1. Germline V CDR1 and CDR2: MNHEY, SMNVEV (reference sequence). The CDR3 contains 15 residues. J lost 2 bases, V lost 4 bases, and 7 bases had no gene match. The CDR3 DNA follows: TGTGCCAGCAGTTCCTACAGGGGAGGAAACTATGGCTACACCTTC. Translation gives CASSSYRGGNYGYTF.

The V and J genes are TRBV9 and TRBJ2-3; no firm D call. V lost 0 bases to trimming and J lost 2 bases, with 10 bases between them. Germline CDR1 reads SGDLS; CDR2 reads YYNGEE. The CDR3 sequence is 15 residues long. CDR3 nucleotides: TGTGCCAGCAGCGTAGCAAACCAGTTCACAGATACGCAGTATTTT. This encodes CASSVANQFTDTQYF.

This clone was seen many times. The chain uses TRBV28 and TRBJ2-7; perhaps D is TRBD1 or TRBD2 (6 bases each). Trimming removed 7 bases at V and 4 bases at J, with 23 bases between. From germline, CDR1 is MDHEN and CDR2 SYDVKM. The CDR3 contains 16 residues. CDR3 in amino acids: CASTNGGRGRGYEQYF. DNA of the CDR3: TGTGCCAGCACCAATGGGGGACGGGGGCGCGGGTACGAGCAGTACTTC.

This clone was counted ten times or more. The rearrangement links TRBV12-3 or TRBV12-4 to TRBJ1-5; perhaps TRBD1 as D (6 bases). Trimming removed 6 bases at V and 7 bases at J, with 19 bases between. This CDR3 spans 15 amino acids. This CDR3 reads CASRGRGGLGQPQHF. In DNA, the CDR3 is TGTGCCAGCAGGGGGAGGGGGGGCCTGGGGCAGCCCCAGCATTTT.

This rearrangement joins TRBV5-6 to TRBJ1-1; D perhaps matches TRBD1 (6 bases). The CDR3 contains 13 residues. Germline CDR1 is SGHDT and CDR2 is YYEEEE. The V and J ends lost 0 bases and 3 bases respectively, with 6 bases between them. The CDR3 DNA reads TGTGCCAGCAGCTTGGACAGGGACACTGAAGCTTTCTTT. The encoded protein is CASSLDRDTEAFF.

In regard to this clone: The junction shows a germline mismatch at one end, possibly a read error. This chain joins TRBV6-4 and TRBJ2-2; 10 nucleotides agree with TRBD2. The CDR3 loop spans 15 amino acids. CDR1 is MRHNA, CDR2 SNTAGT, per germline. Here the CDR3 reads CSSSQAGGTTVELFF. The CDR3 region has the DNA TGTTCCAGCAGTCAAGCGGGAGGGACCACCGTGGAGCTGTTTTTT.

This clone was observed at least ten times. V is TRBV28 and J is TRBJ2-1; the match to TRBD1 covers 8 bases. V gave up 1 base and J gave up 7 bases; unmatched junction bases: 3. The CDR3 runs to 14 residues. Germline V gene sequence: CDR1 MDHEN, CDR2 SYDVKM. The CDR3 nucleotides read TGTGCCAGCAGTTTATACACAGGGGGAAATGAGCAGTTCTTC. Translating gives CASSLYTGGNEQFF. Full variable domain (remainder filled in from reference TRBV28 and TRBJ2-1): DVKVTQSSRYLVKRTGEKVFLECVQDMDHENMFWYRQDPGLGLRLIYFSYDVKMKEKGDIPEGYSVSREKKERFSLILESASTNQTSMYLCASSLYTGGNEQFFGPGTRLTVL.

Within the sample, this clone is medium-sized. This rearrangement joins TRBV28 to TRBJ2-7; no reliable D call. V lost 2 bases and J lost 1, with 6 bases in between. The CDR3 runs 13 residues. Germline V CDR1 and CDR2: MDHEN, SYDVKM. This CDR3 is CASSLDGSYEQYF. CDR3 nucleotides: TGTGCCAGCAGTTTAGACGGTTCCTACGAGCAGTACTTC.

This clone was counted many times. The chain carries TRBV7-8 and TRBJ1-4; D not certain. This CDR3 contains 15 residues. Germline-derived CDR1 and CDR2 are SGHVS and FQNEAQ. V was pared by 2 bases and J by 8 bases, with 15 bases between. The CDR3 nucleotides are TGTGCCAGCAGCTTACAAAGGGTTGGTGGCGAAAAACTGTTTTTT. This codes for CASSLQRVGGEKLFF.

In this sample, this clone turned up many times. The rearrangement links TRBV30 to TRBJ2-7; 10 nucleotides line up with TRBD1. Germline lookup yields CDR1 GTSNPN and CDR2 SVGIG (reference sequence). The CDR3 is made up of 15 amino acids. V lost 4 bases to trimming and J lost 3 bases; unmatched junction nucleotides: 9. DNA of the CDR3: TGTGCCTGGAACCCCCGGGACAGGGGTGGCTACGAGCAGTACTTC. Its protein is CAWNPRDRGGYEQYF.

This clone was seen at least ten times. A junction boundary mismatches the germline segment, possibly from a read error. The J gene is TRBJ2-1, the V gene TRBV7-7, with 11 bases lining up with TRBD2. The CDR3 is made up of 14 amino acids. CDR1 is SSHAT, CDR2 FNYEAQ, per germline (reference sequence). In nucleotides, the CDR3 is TGTGCTAGCAGCTCGGGACTAGCGGCGGGTGAGCAGTTCTTC. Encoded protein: CASSSGLAAGEQFF.